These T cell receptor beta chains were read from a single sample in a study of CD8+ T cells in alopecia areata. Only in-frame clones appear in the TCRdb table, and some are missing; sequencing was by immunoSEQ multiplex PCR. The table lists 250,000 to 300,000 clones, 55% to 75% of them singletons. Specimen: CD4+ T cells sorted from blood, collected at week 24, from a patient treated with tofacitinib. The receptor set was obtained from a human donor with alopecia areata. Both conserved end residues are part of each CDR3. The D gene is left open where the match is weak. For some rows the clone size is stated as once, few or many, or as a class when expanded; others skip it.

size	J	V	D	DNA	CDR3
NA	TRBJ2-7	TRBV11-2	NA	TGTGCCAGCAGCCGGAAATCATTACAGGACCACGAGCAGTACTTC	CASSRKSLQDHEQYF
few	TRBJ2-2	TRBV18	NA	TGTGCCAGCTCACCACTAAGGCAGGGAAGCAACACCGGGGAGCTGTTTTTT	CASSPLRQGSNTGELFF
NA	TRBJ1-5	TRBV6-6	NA	TGTGCCAGCAAGCCCGGGACGATCAATCAGCCCCAGCATTTT	CASKPGTINQPQHF
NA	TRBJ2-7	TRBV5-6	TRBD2	TGTGCCAGCAGCTCACCGGGACTAGCGGGGGCCTACGAGCAGTACTTC	CASSSPGLAGAYEQYF
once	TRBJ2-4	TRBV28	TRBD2	TGTGCCAGCAGTTTATGGACTAGCGGGGCGAACATTCAGTACTTC	CASSLWTSGANIQYF
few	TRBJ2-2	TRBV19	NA	TGTGCCAGTATTAGTCAGCCGAACACCGGGGAGCTGTTTTTT	CASISQPNTGELFF
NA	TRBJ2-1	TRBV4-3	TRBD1	TGCGCCAGCAGCCGTGGACAGGTTCAGGATGAGCAGTTCTTC	CASSRGQVQDEQFF
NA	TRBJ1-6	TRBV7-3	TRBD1	TGTGCCAGCAGCCGTGGGACAGCCAATTCACCCCTCCACTTT	CASSRGTANSPLHF
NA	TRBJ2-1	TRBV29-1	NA	TGCAGCGTTGTTTGGGGAAATGAGCAGTTCTTC	CSVVWGNEQFF
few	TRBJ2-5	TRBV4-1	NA	TGCGCCAGCAGCCAATTTGGGGGGGAGACCCAGTACTTC	CASSQFGGETQYF
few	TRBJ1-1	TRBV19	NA	TGTGCCAGTAGTATAGTCGCAGATGAAGCTTTCTTT	CASSIVADEAFF
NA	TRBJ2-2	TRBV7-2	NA	TGTGCCAGCAGCTTAGGGAGCCGAGCCACCGGGGAGCTGTTTTTT	CASSLGSRATGELFF
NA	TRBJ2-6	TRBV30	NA	TGTGCCTGGGAGTCCTGGGGCGTAACCTCTGGGGCCAACGTCCTGACTTTC	CAWESWGVTSGANVLTF
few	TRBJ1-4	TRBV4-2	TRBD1	TGTGCCAGCAGCCTCGACAGGGGAGATGAAAAACTGTTTTTT	CASSLDRGDEKLFF
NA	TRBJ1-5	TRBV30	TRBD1	TGTGCCTGGAGTGACAGGGGTCAGCCCCAGCATTTT	CAWSDRGQPQHF
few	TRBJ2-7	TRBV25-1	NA	TGTGCCAGCAGTGAATCCTCCGAGCAGTACTTC	CASSESSEQYF
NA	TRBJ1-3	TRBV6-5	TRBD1	TGTGCCAGCAGCCTACAGGGGCCTGGAAACACCATATATTTT	CASSLQGPGNTIYF
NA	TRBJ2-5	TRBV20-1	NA	TGCAGCGCAACCCATGGAGAGACCCAGTACTTC	CSATHGETQYF
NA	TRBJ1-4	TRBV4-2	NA	TGTGCCAGCAGCCAAGAAGGAGGCAGGGGAGGTGAAAAACTGTTTTTT	CASSQEGGRGGEKLFF
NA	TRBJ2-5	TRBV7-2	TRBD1	TGTGCCAGCAGCTCAGTGACAGGGTTGGGAGAGACCCAGTACTTC	CASSSVTGLGETQYF
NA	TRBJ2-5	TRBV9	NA	TGTGCCAGCAGCGTAGGGACTTACCAAGAGACCCAGTACTTC	CASSVGTYQETQYF
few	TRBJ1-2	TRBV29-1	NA	TGCAGCGCGGGACCTTCCGCCTCTGACTATGGCTACACCTTC	CSAGPSASDYGYTF
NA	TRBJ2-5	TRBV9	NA	TGTGCCAGCAGCGTAGTAGGGGAAGAGACCCAGTACTTC	CASSVVGEETQYF
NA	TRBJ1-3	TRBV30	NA	TGTGCCTGGACGCCCGTGGCTATCGGAAACACCATATATTTT	CAWTPVAIGNTIYF
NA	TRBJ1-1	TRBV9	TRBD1	TGTGCCAGCAGAGATTACAGGGGGAGCGACACTGAAGCTTTCTTT	CASRDYRGSDTEAFF
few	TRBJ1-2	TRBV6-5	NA	TGTGCCAGCAGGGGTAGCGGGGAGACTAACTATGGCTACACCTTC	CASRGSGETNYGYTF
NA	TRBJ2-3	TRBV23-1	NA	TGCGCCAGCAGTCAGCGAGGCGCATATACGCAGTATTTT	CASSQRGAYTQYF
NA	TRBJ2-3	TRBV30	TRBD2	TGTGCCTGGAAGGAGCGGGGGGGGACAGATACGCAGTATTTT	CAWKERGGTDTQYF
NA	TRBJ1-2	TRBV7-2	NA	TGTGCCAGCAGCTTCGACACCTTC	CASSFDTF
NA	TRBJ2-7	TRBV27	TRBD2	TGTGCCAGCAGTTTAAGGGGACTAGACTACGAGCAGTACTTC	CASSLRGLDYEQYF
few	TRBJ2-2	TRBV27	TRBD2	TGTGCCAGCGCCGTAGCGGGGGCTGCGAACACCGGGGAGCTGTTTTTT	CASAVAGAANTGELFF
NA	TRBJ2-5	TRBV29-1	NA	TGCAGCGTTGCCGAGTCAGGGGACATGGGGACCCAGTACTTC	CSVAESGDMGTQYF
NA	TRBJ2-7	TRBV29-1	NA	TGCAGCGTCGGGACGGCTTCCTACGAGCAGTACTTC	CSVGTASYEQYF
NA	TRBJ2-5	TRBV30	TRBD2	TGTGCCTGGAGTGTACTCCCCCCTAGCGGGGGGTTCCAAGAGACCCAGTACTTC	CAWSVLPPSGGFQETQYF
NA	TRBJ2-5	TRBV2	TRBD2	TGTGCCAGCCAGGGACTAGAGGAGACCCAGTACTTC	CASQGLEETQYF
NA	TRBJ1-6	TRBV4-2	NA	TGTGCCAGCAGCCAAGATTGGGCGGGTTTTTCCCCCCTCCACTTT	CASSQDWAGFSPLHF
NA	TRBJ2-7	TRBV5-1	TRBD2	TGCGCCAGCCACCCGACTAGCGGGGTGAGCTACGAGCAGTACTTC	CASHPTSGVSYEQYF
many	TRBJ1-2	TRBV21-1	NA	TGTGCCAGCAGCAAGCAGGGGCACTATGGCTACACCTTC	CASSKQGHYGYTF
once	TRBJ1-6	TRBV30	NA	TGTGCCTGGACGCGGGAGTATCATTCACCCCTCCACTTT	CAWTREYHSPLHF